The clone carrying this TCR beta chain was picked up many times. The data originate from a study of T-cell memory formation after mild COVID-19. Each CDR3 protein is one row after TCRdb ran MiXCR on the 5' RACE reads. The sample lists 35,000 to 45,000 distinct CDR3 sequences; about 7.1% were seen once. V was cut by 1 base and J by 9 bases, with 10 bases left in between. Germline assignment: CDR1 SGHVS and CDR2 FQNEAQ. This CDR3 has 14 residues. The material sequenced was PBMCs or a T cell subset sorted from them (not recorded which). The V gene is TRBV7-8, the J gene TRBJ1-6; D remains ambiguous. This sequence was found in a man aged 18 to 29 who had mild COVID-19 (a few samples of this study predate the infection). Cell type and time point are not known. CDR3 coding DNA: TGTGCCAGCAGCTTAGACCGTGGGCTTTCACCCCTCCACTTT. Residues: CASSLDRGLSPLHF.